This TCR beta chain was captured in a study of T cell repertoires in cytomegalovirus infection. TCRdb passed the reads through MiXCR, listing each CDR3 protein once. The top ten hold roughly two thirds of the sample, which has approximately 71,000 distinct CDR3 sequences, around 20% seen once. The ends lost 4 bases at V and 8 bases at J; junction bases unmatched: 14. There are 16 residues in the CDR3. Germline V gene data show CDR1 as MGHDK and CDR2 as SYGVNS. This clonotype has more than one count but fewer than ten. Its cognate antigen is unknown. The chain uses TRBV25-1 and TRBJ2-1, with TRBD2 identical over 7 bases. This receptor was taken from a human donor in good health (CMV status not recorded). Some clones in this sample may be carry-over from other donors' samples. The sequencing used CD8+ T cells from cultured PBMCs, collected from culture after CMV antigen stimulation. CDR3 in amino acids: CASSAWTQRGVYEQFF. CDR3 nucleotides: TGTGCCAGCAGTGCGTGGACTCAGCGGGGTGTCTATGAGCAGTTCTTC.